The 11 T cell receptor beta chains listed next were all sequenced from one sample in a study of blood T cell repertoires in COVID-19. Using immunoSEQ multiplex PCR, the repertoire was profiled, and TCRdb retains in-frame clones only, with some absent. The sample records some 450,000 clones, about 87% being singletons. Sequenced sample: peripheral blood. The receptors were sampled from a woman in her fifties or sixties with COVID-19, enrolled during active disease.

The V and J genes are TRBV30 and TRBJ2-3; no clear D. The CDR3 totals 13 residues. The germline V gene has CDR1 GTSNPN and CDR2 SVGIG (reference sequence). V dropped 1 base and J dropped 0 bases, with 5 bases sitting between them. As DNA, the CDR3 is TGTGCCTGGAGTGCCGCGAGCACAGATACGCAGTATTTT. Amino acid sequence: CAWSAASTDTQYF.

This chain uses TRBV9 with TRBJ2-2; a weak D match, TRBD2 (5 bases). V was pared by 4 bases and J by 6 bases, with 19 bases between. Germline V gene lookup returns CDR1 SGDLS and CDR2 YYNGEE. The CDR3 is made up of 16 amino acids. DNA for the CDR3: TGTGCCAGCAGCCACTCTGGGAGTAAAGATGCCGGGGAGCTGTTTTTT. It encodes CASSHSGSKDAGELFF.

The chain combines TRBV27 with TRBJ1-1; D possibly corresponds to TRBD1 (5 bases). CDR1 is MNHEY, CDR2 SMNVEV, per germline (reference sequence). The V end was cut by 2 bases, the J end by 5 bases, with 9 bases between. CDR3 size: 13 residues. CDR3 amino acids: CASSLGARTEAFF. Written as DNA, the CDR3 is TGTGCCAGCAGTTTAGGGGCGAGGACTGAAGCTTTCTTT.

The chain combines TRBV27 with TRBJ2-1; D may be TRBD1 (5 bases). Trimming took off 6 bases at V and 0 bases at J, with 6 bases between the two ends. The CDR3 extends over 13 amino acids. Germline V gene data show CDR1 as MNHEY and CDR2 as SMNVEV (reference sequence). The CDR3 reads CASRGHSYNEQFF. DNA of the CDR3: TGTGCCAGCAGGGGGCACTCCTACAATGAGCAGTTCTTC.

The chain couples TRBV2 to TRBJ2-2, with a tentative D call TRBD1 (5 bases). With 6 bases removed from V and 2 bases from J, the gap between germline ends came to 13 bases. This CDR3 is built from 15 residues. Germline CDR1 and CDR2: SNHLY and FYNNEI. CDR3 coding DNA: TGTGCCAGCAGCTCGGACACCGGTAACACCGGGGAGCTGTTTTTT. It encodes CASSSDTGNTGELFF. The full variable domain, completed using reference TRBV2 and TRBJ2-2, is EPEVTQTPSHQVTQMGQEVILRCVPISNHLYFYWYRQILGQKVEFLVSFYNNEISEKSEIFDDQFSVERPDGSNFTLKIRSTKLEDSAMYFCASSSDTGNTGELFFGEGSRLTVL.

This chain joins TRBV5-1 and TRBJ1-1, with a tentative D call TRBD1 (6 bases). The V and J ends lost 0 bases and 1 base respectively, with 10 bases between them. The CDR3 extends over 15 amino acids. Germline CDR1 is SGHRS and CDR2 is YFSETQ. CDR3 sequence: CASSLGGRGNTEAFF. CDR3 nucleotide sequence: TGCGCCAGCAGCTTGGGTGGCAGGGGGAACACTGAAGCTTTCTTT.

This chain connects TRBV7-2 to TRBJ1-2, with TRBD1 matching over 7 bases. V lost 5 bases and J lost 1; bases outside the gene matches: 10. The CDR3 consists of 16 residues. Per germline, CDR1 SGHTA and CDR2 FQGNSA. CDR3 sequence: CASSQPETGNNYGYTF. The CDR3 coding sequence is TGTGCCAGCAGCCAGCCGGAGACAGGGAATAACTATGGCTACACCTTC.

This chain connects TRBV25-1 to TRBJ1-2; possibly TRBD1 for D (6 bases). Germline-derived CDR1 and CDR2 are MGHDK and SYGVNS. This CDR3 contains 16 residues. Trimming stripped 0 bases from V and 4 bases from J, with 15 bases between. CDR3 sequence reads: CASSEYSRDIIYGYTF. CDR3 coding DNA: TGTGCCAGCAGTGAATACTCTCGGGACATAATCTATGGCTACACCTTC.

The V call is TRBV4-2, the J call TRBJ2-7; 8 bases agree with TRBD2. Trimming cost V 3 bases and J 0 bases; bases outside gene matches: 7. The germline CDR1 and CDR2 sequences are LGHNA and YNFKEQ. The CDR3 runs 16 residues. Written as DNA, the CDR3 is TGTGCCAGCAGCCATGACCGGGGGGGGAGCTCCTACGAGCAGTACTTC. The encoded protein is CASSHDRGGSSYEQYF.

The CDR3 reads CASSLPTGRFNYGYTF. In nucleotides, the CDR3 is TGTGCCAGCAGCTTACCGACAGGGAGGTTCAACTATGGCTACACCTTC. The V call is TRBV7-2, the J call TRBJ1-2; 7 bases align to TRBD1. Germline V gene sequence: CDR1 SGHTA, CDR2 FQGNSA. CDR3 length: 16 residues. V shed 2 bases and J 2 bases; nucleotides not matched to a gene: 8.

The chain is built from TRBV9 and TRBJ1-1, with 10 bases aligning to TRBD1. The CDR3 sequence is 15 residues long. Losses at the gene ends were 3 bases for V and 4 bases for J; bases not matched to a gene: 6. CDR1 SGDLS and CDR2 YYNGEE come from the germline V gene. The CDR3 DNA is TGTGCCAGCAGCGGAGACAGGGGGCGTTCCACTGAAGCTTTCTTT. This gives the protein CASSGDRGRSTEAFF.